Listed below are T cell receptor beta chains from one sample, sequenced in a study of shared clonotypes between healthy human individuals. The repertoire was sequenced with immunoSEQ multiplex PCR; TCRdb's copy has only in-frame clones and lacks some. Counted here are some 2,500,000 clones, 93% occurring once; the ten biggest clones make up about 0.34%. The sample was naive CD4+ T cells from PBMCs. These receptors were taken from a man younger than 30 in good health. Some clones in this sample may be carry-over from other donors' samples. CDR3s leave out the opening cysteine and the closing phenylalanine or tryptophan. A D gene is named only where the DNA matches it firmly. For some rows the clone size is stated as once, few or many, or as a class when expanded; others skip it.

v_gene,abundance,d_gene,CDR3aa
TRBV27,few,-,ASSKELLLGYEQY
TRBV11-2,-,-,ASSVQGSGANVLT
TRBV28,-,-,ASSQTTYEQY
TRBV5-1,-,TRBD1,ASSHSTGATNEKLF
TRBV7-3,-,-,ASSSRVSSYNEQF
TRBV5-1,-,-,ASSAGAGAEAF
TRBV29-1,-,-,SVVRGIQGKAF
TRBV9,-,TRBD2,ASSTAGTRYNEQF
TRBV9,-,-,ASSIWDGNYNEQF
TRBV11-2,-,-,ASSLNLGQTWGY
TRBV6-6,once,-,ASTPQSQGLSYGYT
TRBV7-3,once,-,ASSLDSYNEQF
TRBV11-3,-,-,ASSIGGNNIQY
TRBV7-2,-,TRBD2,ASSLEGLGTGELF
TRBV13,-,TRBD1,ASSILTGGALKLF
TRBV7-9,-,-,ASSPNGDRNQPQH
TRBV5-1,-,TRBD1,ASSSAGGHNEQF
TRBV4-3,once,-,ASSHVNRDTVAKNIQY
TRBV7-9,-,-,ASYVRGGYEKLF
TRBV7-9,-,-,ASSFPDQPQH
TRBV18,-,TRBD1,ASSIRDRGPLIQY
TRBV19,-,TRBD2,ASSVIAGEGVETQY
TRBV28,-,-,ATGGTTGELF
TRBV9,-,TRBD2,ASSVVPRLWAGDSGELF
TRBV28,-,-,ASSTGGSSNQPQH
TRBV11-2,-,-,ASSHRQHLGNEQF
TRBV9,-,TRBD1,ASSVDLETGAPEAF
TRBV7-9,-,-,ASSSDQNNQPQH
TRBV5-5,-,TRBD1,ASSSGTGYSATNEKLF
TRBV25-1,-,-,ASSGPANTGELF
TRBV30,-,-,AWSLSQETQY
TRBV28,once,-,ASRPGKGTSSYEQY
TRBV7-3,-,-,ASSLTREGPTSNYGYT
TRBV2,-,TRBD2,ASSAPGLAGHEQF
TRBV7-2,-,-,ASSLRLITQF
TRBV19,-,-,ASSVGGPRTTEQY
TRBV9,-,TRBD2,ASSVTSGSYEQY
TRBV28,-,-,ASRGVGTEAF
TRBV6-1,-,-,ASRYNRDPNYGYT
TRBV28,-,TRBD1,ASNAGTGFRGEQY
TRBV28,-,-,ASSWVAAEQY
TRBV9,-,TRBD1,ASSSKEGQGARGNTIY
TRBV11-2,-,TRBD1,ASSPDRVGQPQH
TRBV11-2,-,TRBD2,ASSPTGGMVTDTQY
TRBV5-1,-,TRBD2,ASSLDPGTSQETQY
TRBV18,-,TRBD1,ASSPRQGAVDEQY
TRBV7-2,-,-,ASSTGQGTQPQH